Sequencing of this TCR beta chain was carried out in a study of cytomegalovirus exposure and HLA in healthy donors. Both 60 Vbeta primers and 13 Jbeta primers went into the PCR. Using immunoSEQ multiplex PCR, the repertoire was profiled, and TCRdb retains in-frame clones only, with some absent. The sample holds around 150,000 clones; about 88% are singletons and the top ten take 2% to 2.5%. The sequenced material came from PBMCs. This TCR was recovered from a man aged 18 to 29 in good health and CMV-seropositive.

The CDR3 coding sequence is TGTGCCAGCAGCGAGACAGGAAGCGGGGGGGTCCAAGAGACCCAGTACTTC. This encodes CASSETGSGGVQETQYF. The chain employs TRBV9 and TRBJ2-5; 10 bases match TRBD2. This CDR3 has 17 residues. The V gene end was trimmed by 3 bases and the J gene end by 1 base; junction bases not matched to a gene: 9. Germline CDR1 and CDR2: SGDLS and YYNGEE.